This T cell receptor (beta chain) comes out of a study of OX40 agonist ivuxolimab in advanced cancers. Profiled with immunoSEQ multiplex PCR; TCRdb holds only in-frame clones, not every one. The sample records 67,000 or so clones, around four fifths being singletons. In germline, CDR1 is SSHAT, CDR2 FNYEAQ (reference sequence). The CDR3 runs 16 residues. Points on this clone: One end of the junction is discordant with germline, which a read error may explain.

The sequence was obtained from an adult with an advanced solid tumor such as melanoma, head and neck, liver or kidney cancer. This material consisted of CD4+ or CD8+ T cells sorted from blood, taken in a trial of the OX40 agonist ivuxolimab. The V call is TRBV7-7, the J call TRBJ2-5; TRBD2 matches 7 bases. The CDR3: CASSEEGTTGGETQYF. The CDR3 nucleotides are TGTGCTAGCAGCGAGGAGGGGACTACTGGCGGAGAGACCCAGTACTTC.